Listed below are T cell receptor beta chains from one sample, sequenced in a study of CD8 T cells in ankylosing spondylitis. MiXCR, applied by TCRdb to the 5' RACE reads, yields one record per CDR3 protein. The data show 100,000 to 150,000 distinct CDR3 sequences, approximately 9.7% seen once. Sequenced input: blood, either unsorted or a sorted T cell fraction (not recorded which). The source is a male donor with ankylosing spondylitis or in good health (not recorded which). Both conserved end residues are part of each CDR3. A D gene is named only where the DNA matches it firmly. A clone size is listed for some rows: how often the clone was seen (once, few, many), or a class if it is expanded.

V gene: TRBV6-5; clone size: -; J gene: TRBJ2-3; D gene: TRBD2; CDR3 DNA: TGTGCCAGCAGTTATTCCGGACTAGCGGGAGTCACAGATACGCAGTATTTT; CDR3 protein: CASSYSGLAGVTDTQYF
V gene: TRBV20-1; clone size: many; J gene: TRBJ1-4; D gene: TRBD1; CDR3 DNA: TGCAGTGCTAAATACAGGGGGCTCAGCGGTTTT; CDR3 protein: CSAKYRGLSGF
V gene: TRBV6-1; clone size: many; J gene: TRBJ2-5; D gene: TRBD2; CDR3 DNA: TGTGCCAGCAGTGATCTTCCGGGACTAGCGGATGAGACCCAGTACTTC; CDR3 protein: CASSDLPGLADETQYF
V gene: TRBV29-1; clone size: many; J gene: TRBJ1-3; D gene: -; CDR3 DNA: TGCAGCGTATGGAATCCGTACTCTGGAAACACCATATATTTT; CDR3 protein: CSVWNPYSGNTIYF
V gene: TRBV7-6; clone size: few; J gene: TRBJ2-3; D gene: -; CDR3 DNA: TGTGCCAGCAGCTTAAACGGGGACACAGATACGCAGTATTTT; CDR3 protein: CASSLNGDTDTQYF
V gene: TRBV27; clone size: many; J gene: TRBJ2-7; D gene: -; CDR3 DNA: TGTGCCAGCAGTTTATCACCCGGGATAGCCTACGAGCAGTACTTT; CDR3 protein: CASSLSPGIAYEQYF
V gene: TRBV5-1; clone size: many; J gene: TRBJ1-1; D gene: -; CDR3 DNA: TGCGCCAGCAGTTTAGGAATGGGGAACACTGAAGCTTTCTTT; CDR3 protein: CASSLGMGNTEAFF
V gene: TRBV11-2; clone size: -; J gene: TRBJ2-5; D gene: TRBD2; CDR3 DNA: TGTGCCAGCAGCCTGGGACTAGCGGGAGTGGGGCACCAAGGGACCCAGTACTTC; CDR3 protein: CASSLGLAGVGHQGTQYF
V gene: TRBV6-2/TRBV6-3; clone size: many; J gene: TRBJ2-1; D gene: -; CDR3 DNA: TGTGCCAGTGGACAAAAATATGAGCAGTTCTTC; CDR3 protein: CASGQKYEQFF
V gene: TRBV7-6; clone size: -; J gene: TRBJ2-1; D gene: -; CDR3 DNA: TGTGCCAGCAGCTTAGAGGCTGTCGGACCGCTCGACCGGGGCAATGAGCAGTTCTTC; CDR3 protein: CASSLEAVGPLDRGNEQFF
V gene: TRBV10-3; clone size: many; J gene: TRBJ2-3; D gene: TRBD1; CDR3 DNA: TGTGCCATCAGTGAGTCGAATATCGGGACAGGGGGCCCAGATACGCAGTATTTT; CDR3 protein: CAISESNIGTGGPDTQYF
V gene: TRBV7-2; clone size: -; J gene: TRBJ1-3; D gene: -; CDR3 DNA: TGTGCCAGCAGCCCGACAGCCTCTGGAAACACCATATATTTT; CDR3 protein: CASSPTASGNTIYF
V gene: TRBV28; clone size: -; J gene: TRBJ2-1; D gene: TRBD2; CDR3 DNA: TGTGCCAGCAGTTCCAGACTAGCGGGAGGGCCAGATGAGCAGTTCTTC; CDR3 protein: CASSSRLAGGPDEQFF
V gene: TRBV6-5; clone size: many; J gene: TRBJ2-4; D gene: -; CDR3 DNA: TGTGCCAGCAGTTACTCGCCCCCAGGACTAGCCAAAAACATTCAGTACTTC; CDR3 protein: CASSYSPPGLAKNIQYF
V gene: TRBV28; clone size: many; J gene: TRBJ1-5; D gene: TRBD1; CDR3 DNA: TGTGCCAGCTTCACAGGGGATGTAGGGCAGCCCCAGCATTTT; CDR3 protein: CASFTGDVGQPQHF
V gene: TRBV27; clone size: many; J gene: TRBJ2-7; D gene: TRBD2; CDR3 DNA: TGTGCCAGCAGTTCGGGACTAGCTATGTTCGAGCAGTACTTC; CDR3 protein: CASSSGLAMFEQYF
V gene: TRBV9; clone size: -; J gene: TRBJ2-1; D gene: TRBD2; CDR3 DNA: TGTGCCAGCAGCACGGGAGGTACCCCTTATAGCGAGCAGTTCTTC; CDR3 protein: CASSTGGTPYSEQFF
V gene: TRBV20-1; clone size: many; J gene: TRBJ2-1; D gene: TRBD2; CDR3 DNA: TGCAGAGCTAGGGGACAACTAGCGGGAGGCTATGAGCAGTTCTTC; CDR3 protein: CRARGQLAGGYEQFF
V gene: TRBV20-1; clone size: -; J gene: TRBJ2-3; D gene: -; CDR3 DNA: TGCAGTGCTAGAGGCCAGCAGTTCACAGATACGCAGTATTTT; CDR3 protein: CSARGQQFTDTQYF
V gene: TRBV10-3; clone size: many; J gene: TRBJ2-5; D gene: TRBD2; CDR3 DNA: TGTGCCATCAGTGACGCGACTAGCGCCAACCAAGAGACCCAGTACTTC; CDR3 protein: CAISDATSANQETQYF
V gene: TRBV12-3/TRBV12-4; clone size: many; J gene: TRBJ2-2; D gene: -; CDR3 DNA: TGTGCCAGCAGTTTAGCGGAGGGTGACACCGGGGAGCTGTTTTTT; CDR3 protein: CASSLAEGDTGELFF
V gene: TRBV20-1; clone size: few; J gene: TRBJ2-7; D gene: -; CDR3 DNA: TGCAGTGCTAGTTGGTCCCTGGGTCTTAGGGAGCAGTACTTC; CDR3 protein: CSASWSLGLREQYF
V gene: TRBV7-3; clone size: many; J gene: TRBJ2-2; D gene: -; CDR3 DNA: TGTGCCAGCAGTTCCGGGCCAGTGCTGAACACCGGGGAGCTGTTTTTT; CDR3 protein: CASSSGPVLNTGELFF
V gene: TRBV7-8; clone size: -; J gene: TRBJ2-5; D gene: -; CDR3 DNA: TGTGCCAGCAGCTTAGCCGCGGCACTGGTCTGGTACCAAGAGACCCAGTACTTC; CDR3 protein: CASSLAAALVWYQETQYF
V gene: TRBV28; clone size: many; J gene: TRBJ1-2; D gene: -; CDR3 DNA: TGTGCCAGCAGTCCCCCCGGGGGATTTGGCTACACCTTC; CDR3 protein: CASSPPGGFGYTF
V gene: TRBV9; clone size: many; J gene: TRBJ2-2; D gene: TRBD1; CDR3 DNA: TGTGCCAGCAGCGTAGGGACAGGGAATGGCGGGGAGCTGTTTTTT; CDR3 protein: CASSVGTGNGGELFF
V gene: TRBV29-1; clone size: many; J gene: TRBJ2-1; D gene: TRBD2; CDR3 DNA: TGCAGCGTTGTTTTCGGGACTAGAAGTTACAATGAGCAGTTCTTC; CDR3 protein: CSVVFGTRSYNEQFF
V gene: TRBV25-1; clone size: many; J gene: TRBJ1-5; D gene: -; CDR3 DNA: TGTGCCAGCAGTGCGATGAATGGGGGCAATCAGCCCCAGCATTTT; CDR3 protein: CASSAMNGGNQPQHF
V gene: TRBV4-3; clone size: many; J gene: TRBJ1-1; D gene: TRBD1; CDR3 DNA: TGCGCCAGCAGCCAGGCGGACAGGGGGCCTGAAGCTTTCTTT; CDR3 protein: CASSQADRGPEAFF
V gene: TRBV9; clone size: many; J gene: TRBJ2-3; D gene: -; CDR3 DNA: TGTGCCAGCAGAGCCTCAGGGGCAGATACGCAGTATTTT; CDR3 protein: CASRASGADTQYF
V gene: TRBV7-2; clone size: many; J gene: TRBJ2-5; D gene: -; CDR3 DNA: TGTGCCAGCAGCCTGTACCTAGAGACCCAGTACTTC; CDR3 protein: CASSLYLETQYF
V gene: TRBV9; clone size: many; J gene: TRBJ2-7; D gene: -; CDR3 DNA: TGTGCCAGCAGCGTAGCGGCAGAACCCTACGAGCAGTACTTC; CDR3 protein: CASSVAAEPYEQYF
V gene: TRBV20-1; clone size: many; J gene: TRBJ2-1; D gene: -; CDR3 DNA: TGCAGTGCTAGACCTTACAATGAGCAGTTCTTC; CDR3 protein: CSARPYNEQFF
V gene: TRBV28; clone size: many; J gene: TRBJ2-2; D gene: TRBD1; CDR3 DNA: TGTGCCAGCCGAAGACAGGGCTACACCGGGGAGCTGTTTTTT; CDR3 protein: CASRRQGYTGELFF
V gene: TRBV5-1; clone size: -; J gene: TRBJ2-1; D gene: -; CDR3 DNA: TGCGCCAGCAGCTTGGTAGCGAATGAGCAGTTCTTC; CDR3 protein: CASSLVANEQFF
V gene: TRBV20-1; clone size: few; J gene: TRBJ2-1; D gene: -; CDR3 DNA: TGCAGTGCTAGTCCCACCGTCAGTGGTAACTACTACAATGAGCAGTTCTTC; CDR3 protein: CSASPTVSGNYYNEQFF
V gene: TRBV27; clone size: -; J gene: TRBJ2-7; D gene: -; CDR3 DNA: TGTGCCAGCAGTTTAACAGAAGGGATCTCCTACGAGCAGTACTTC; CDR3 protein: CASSLTEGISYEQYF
V gene: TRBV20-1; clone size: -; J gene: TRBJ2-1; D gene: TRBD2; CDR3 DNA: TGCAGTGCTAGGGTAAAACCGGGACTAAGGTTCAATGAGCAGTTCTTC; CDR3 protein: CSARVKPGLRFNEQFF
V gene: TRBV20-1; clone size: many; J gene: TRBJ2-7; D gene: TRBD1; CDR3 DNA: TGCAGTGCTGTTCAGGGGGTGACCTACGAGCAGTACTTC; CDR3 protein: CSAVQGVTYEQYF
V gene: TRBV11-1; clone size: many; J gene: TRBJ2-1; D gene: TRBD2; CDR3 DNA: TGTGCCAGCAGCCCCCGGACTAGCGGGCTATTCAATGAGCAGTTCTTC; CDR3 protein: CASSPRTSGLFNEQFF
V gene: TRBV7-2; clone size: many; J gene: TRBJ2-3; D gene: TRBD2; CDR3 DNA: TGTGCCAGCAGCTTATGGCGCGGGAGGGCTGATACGCAGTATTTT; CDR3 protein: CASSLWRGRADTQYF
V gene: TRBV14; clone size: few; J gene: TRBJ2-5; D gene: -; CDR3 DNA: TGTGCCAGCAGCCAAGGATTCCTCCGGGAGACGGGTGAGACCCAGTACTTC; CDR3 protein: CASSQGFLRETGETQYF
V gene: TRBV9; clone size: many; J gene: TRBJ2-7; D gene: TRBD1; CDR3 DNA: TGTGCCAGCAGCGTAGGACAGGGGGCCTACGAGCAGTACTTC; CDR3 protein: CASSVGQGAYEQYF
V gene: TRBV7-2; clone size: -; J gene: TRBJ2-5; D gene: TRBD2; CDR3 DNA: TGTGCCAGCAGGGGGCGGGAGAGTTCACAAGAGACCCAGTACTTC; CDR3 protein: CASRGRESSQETQYF
V gene: TRBV20-1; clone size: medium-sized; J gene: TRBJ1-2; D gene: -; CDR3 DNA: TGCAGTGCCCCCGCGCGGGGAGGATCCTATGGCTACACCTTC; CDR3 protein: CSAPARGGSYGYTF
V gene: TRBV12-3/TRBV12-4; clone size: many; J gene: TRBJ2-1; D gene: TRBD2; CDR3 DNA: TGTGCCAGCAGTCCGAGGGTAGCGGGAGCTCTGAATGAGCAGTTCTTC; CDR3 protein: CASSPRVAGALNEQFF
V gene: TRBV18; clone size: many; J gene: TRBJ2-3; D gene: TRBD2; CDR3 DNA: TGTGCCAGCTCACCATTGGCTAGCGGAAGCACAGATACGCAGTATTTT; CDR3 protein: CASSPLASGSTDTQYF
V gene: TRBV5-1; clone size: many; J gene: TRBJ1-1; D gene: -; CDR3 DNA: TGCGCCAGCAGCCCATACAGGTTGCCCTACACTGAAGCTTTCTTT; CDR3 protein: CASSPYRLPYTEAFF
V gene: TRBV6-4; clone size: -; J gene: TRBJ2-7; D gene: -; CDR3 DNA: TGTGCCAGCAGCAATGACAGGCGTAGCTCCTACGAGCAGTACTTC; CDR3 protein: CASSNDRRSSYEQYF
V gene: TRBV7-2; clone size: -; J gene: TRBJ2-1; D gene: -; CDR3 DNA: TGTGCCAGCAGCAACGACGGGCAGAACTACAATGAGCAGTTCTTC; CDR3 protein: CASSNDGQNYNEQFF
V gene: TRBV7-9; clone size: many; J gene: TRBJ2-5; D gene: TRBD2; CDR3 DNA: TGTGCCAGCAGCCGCAGGGACTACGTCCAAGAGACCCAGTACTTC; CDR3 protein: CASSRRDYVQETQYF